Given below is one T cell receptor (beta chain) in context. This specimen belongs to a study of cytomegalovirus exposure and HLA in healthy donors. Per the germline V gene, CDR1 is SNHLY and CDR2 is FYNNEI. This CDR3 is built from 15 residues. The V segment lost 3 bases and the J segment 4 bases; nucleotides outside the gene matches: 2. 60 Vbeta and 13 Jbeta primers were used in PCR. Sequencing was performed with immunoSEQ multiplex PCR; in TCRdb, only in-frame clones are kept and a portion is missing. The table lists about 180,000 clones, around 77% of them singletons. Sequencing was done on a sample of PBMCs. This chain links TRBV2 with TRBJ2-2, with 10 bases aligning to TRBD2. The receptor's source is a woman in her 30s in good health and CMV-seronegative. Here the CDR3 reads CASSELAGVTGELFF. The CDR3 DNA reads TGTGCCAGCAGTGAGCTAGCGGGGGTCACCGGGGAGCTGTTTTTT.